Detailed here is one TCR beta chain. The antigen remains undetermined. The record originates from a study of T cells after posttransplantation cyclophosphamide. Whole-study findings and limits: Donor-recipient repertoire similarity was low at 1-2 months, rising over year one. Recipient CMV seropositivity and CMV reactivation strongly tracked TRB clonality. Skin or GI-infiltrating T cells shared few TRB sequences with blood.

TCRdb's table, derived via immunoSEQ multiplex PCR, lists solely in-frame clones and lacks some. Here the sample spans about 6,500 clones, around 75% being singletons. The V and J ends lost 6 bases and 7 bases, in that order; junction bases with no gene match: 10. CDR1 and CDR2 from the germline V gene are ENHRY and SYGVKD. CDR3 length: 14 amino acids. Treatment was busulfan-fludarabine conditioning, a marrow graft, and cyclophosphamide on days +3 and +4. This TCR came from a male patient between 25 and 39 years old who received an allogeneic stem cell transplant from a related donor, was CMV-positive, and had acute GVHD only. Part of the T cell pool may stem from the graft donor. Specimen: PBMCs, collected almost 1,500 days after allogeneic stem cell transplant with posttransplant cyclophosphamide. V and J are TRBV10-3 and TRBJ2-7; the match to TRBD2 covers 9 bases. The CDR3: CAIRSSGGTWEQYF. CDR3 sequence (DNA): TGTGCCATCAGGAGTAGCGGGGGAACCTGGGAGCAGTACTTC.